This T cell receptor (beta chain) was sequenced in a study of blood T cell repertoires in COVID-19 (dated by TCRdb to between 2020 and 2021). With respect to the entire study: Samples from collaborators originated in the United States, Italy and Spain and spanned both the acute and convalescent phases of COVID-19. The material from the prospective study consisted of cDNA or gDNA derived from T cells, B-cell-depleted T cells, or PBMCs. Deeply sampled blood TCRbeta repertoires from subjects exposed to, actively infected with, or recovered from COVID-19 were included in the dataset. A freely available public database, intended as a resource for researchers studying the immune response to SARS-CoV-2, is where the repertoires were released. The samples were drawn from the first 160 participants of the ongoing ImmuneRACE study and from under 1,500 subjects provided by 6 global collaborators. Sample metadata almost always included a de-identified subject ID, COVID-19 status, age in years and sex. Where available, HLA class I and class II types were obtained from metadata supplied by the sample provider rather than from assay-based typing. What the work shows at the level of the full study, not this receptor alone: Clinical and demographic metadata were provided uncurated, with the amount varying by source and participant.

Collaborating institutions collected whole blood in K2EDTA tubes following their own protocols. Collaborator samples were shipped for TCRbeta analysis as frozen whole blood, isolated PBMCs, or DNA extracted from either sample type. From its cysteine to its phenylalanine, the CDR3 spans 15 amino acids. Just CDR3 DNA is preserved here, 45 bases in frame from base 1. CDR1 and CDR2 are read off the germline V gene as SGHDN and FVKESK. V drops 4 bases and J drops 2 bases, leaving 15 bases in between. TCRbeta CDR3 regions were amplified from genomic DNA using the immunoSEQ Assay, a bias-controlled multiplex PCR. In the paper's pipeline: The number of nucleated cells in each sample was estimated by amplification of reference gene primers within the assay. To quantify the absolute abundance of each unique TCRbeta CDR3 rearrangement, sequence reads were collapsed and filtered. For each sample, productive Simpson clonality was calculated by taking the square root of Simpson's diversity index across productive rearrangements. TCRdb limited this immuneACCESS table to in-frame rearrangements with V and J called. A share of clones is missing; checked studies link under half to unresolved V genes, and the rest is unexplained. V, J and clone size reflect that table, while D and trimming were determined from the DNA. The sample records around 250,000 clones, around 83% of which are singletons. The ten largest clones add up to about 4% of the sample.

With respect to this clone: Its antigen target is currently unknown. No base quality information exists; no much larger clone differs at one position.

The rearrangement joined TRBV14 to TRBJ2-7, with the D segment identity uncertain. The sample consisted of peripheral blood. This clonotype was sampled from a man aged 18-30 years with active or convalescent COVID-19. The nucleotides are TGTGCCAGCAGCCCCAAAATAGAAACCCCCTACGAGCAGTACTTC. This is translated as CASSPKIETPYEQYF.